This TCR beta chain was documented in a study of blood T cells in healthy people across ages. This clonotype showed up just a few times. Sample-barcoded 5' priming and a J-beta primer mix drove a second PCR of roughly 7 to 11 cycles. One entry per CDR3 protein results from TCRdb running MiXCR on the 5' RACE reads. In the table there are some 710,000 distinct CDR3 sequences, around a fifth of which are singletons. V was cut by 6 bases and J by 1 base, with 14 bases left in between. Germline lookup yields CDR1 KGHSH and CDR2 LQKENI. This CDR3 spans 15 amino acids. Sequencing was done on a sample of blood. The TCR originated in a man between 70 and 80 years old in good health. The chain carries TRBV18 and TRBJ2-3; D might be TRBD1 (5 bases). The CDR3 loop is CASSPRGKGTDTQYF. The CDR3 DNA is TGTGCCAGCTCTCCTAGGGGAAAGGGCACAGATACGCAGTATTTT.